The rows below give T cell receptor beta chains drawn from one sample of a study of patients and donors after allogeneic stem cell transplantation. TCRdb reprocessed the RT-PCR reads with MiXCR, giving one entry per CDR3 protein. The profile covers roughly 41,000 distinct CDR3 sequences, with roughly 30% appearing a single time and less than 80% taken by the ten largest. Sequencing input: blood, either unsorted or a sorted T cell fraction (not recorded which). The receptors come from a human donor who was either an allogeneic HSCT recipient or a stem cell or donor lymphocyte infusion donor (not recorded which). It is not recorded whose cells these are; they may come from a transplant donor. CDR3s include the opening cysteine and the closing phenylalanine or tryptophan. D genes are given only for firm matches. For some rows the clone size is stated as once, few or many, or as a class when expanded; others skip it.

CASSPHGRQGTRNTEAFF TGTGCCAGCAGTCCCCACGGACGACAGGGGACAAGGAACACTGAAGCTTTCTTT TRBD1 TRBJ1-1 18 NA TRBV12-3/TRBV12-4
CASSRPYKSSYNEQFF TGTGCCAGCAGCCGCCCCTACAAGAGCTCCTACAATGAGCAGTTCTTC NA TRBJ2-1 16 few TRBV6-2/TRBV6-3
CSLTGTGYNEQFF TGCAGCTTAACAGGGACGGGCTACAATGAGCAGTTCTTC NA TRBJ2-1 13 NA TRBV29-1
CASTAPTYEQYF TGCGCCAGCACTGCTCCCACCTACGAGCAGTACTTC NA TRBJ2-7 12 few TRBV5-1
CASSPAGPEPYQETQYF TGTGCCAGCAGCCCTGCCGGACCCGAACCGTACCAAGAGACCCAGTACTTC NA TRBJ2-5 17 few TRBV11-1
CASSQWNTEAFF TGTGCCAGCAGTCAGTGGAACACTGAAGCTTTCTTT NA TRBJ1-1 12 NA TRBV7-2
CSSGQLSNQPQHF TGCAGCTCGGGACAGCTTAGCAATCAGCCCCAGCATTTT TRBD1 TRBJ1-5 13 few TRBV29-1
CASKGGTTDTQYF TGTGCCAGCAAAGGCGGGACAACAGATACGCAGTATTTT NA TRBJ2-3 13 few TRBV7-6
CASSYVPAPYEQYF TGTGCCAGCAGCTACGTACCCGCTCCCTACGAGCAGTACTTC NA TRBJ2-7 14 few TRBV5-5
CASSPVTDTQYF TGCGCCAGCAGCCCAGTCACAGATACGCAGTATTTT NA TRBJ2-3 12 NA TRBV5-1
CASSLDMRRETDTQYF TGTGCCAGCAGCTTGGACATGAGGCGGGAGACAGATACGCAGTATTTT TRBD2 TRBJ2-3 16 few TRBV5-4
CAISTYNEQFF TGTGCCATCAGTACGTACAATGAGCAGTTCTTC NA TRBJ2-1 11 NA TRBV10-3
CASSSADSYNQPQHF TGCGCCAGCAGCTCGGCGGACAGCTACAATCAGCCCCAGCATTTT NA TRBJ1-5 15 few TRBV5-1
CASSQADEQFF TGTGCCAGCAGCCAGGCCGATGAGCAGTTCTTC NA TRBJ2-1 11 NA TRBV3-1
CASSLHTDTQYF TGCGCCAGCAGCTTGCACACAGATACGCAGTATTTT NA TRBJ2-3 12 many TRBV5-1
CASSLPRTSGNTGELFF TGTGCCAGCAGTTTACCCCGGACTAGCGGGAACACCGGGGAGCTGTTTTTT TRBD2 TRBJ2-2 17 NA TRBV27
CASSYRGTLTYEQYF TGTGCCAGCAGTTACAGGGGGACGTTAACCTACGAGCAGTACTTC NA TRBJ2-7 15 few TRBV6-5
CATRGAGVYNEQFF TGTGCCACCCGCGGAGCGGGAGTATACAATGAGCAGTTCTTC TRBD2 TRBJ2-1 14 NA TRBV10-3
CASSLAMLQFF TGCGCCAGCTCACTAGCGATGCTGCAGTTCTTC TRBD2 TRBJ2-1 11 NA TRBV5-1
CASSLVLAGGSYEQYF TGTGCCAGCAGTTTAGTTCTAGCGGGAGGCTCCTACGAGCAGTACTTC TRBD2 TRBJ2-7 16 NA TRBV27
CASSQDTSGGGRYNEQFF TGCGCCAGCAGCCAAGATACGAGCGGTGGGGGTCGTTACAATGAGCAGTTCTTC NA TRBJ2-1 18 few TRBV4-3
CSAPDRGGTEAFF TGCAGTGCACCGGACAGGGGAGGCACTGAAGCTTTCTTT TRBD1 TRBJ1-1 13 NA TRBV20-1
CASSLPRRLAGSYNEQFF TGTGCCAGCAGCCTCCCCCGGCGGCTAGCGGGGTCCTACAATGAGCAGTTCTTC TRBD2 TRBJ2-1 18 NA TRBV7-9
CASSSVGGSWGPEKLFF TGCGCCAGCAGCTCCGTCGGGGGGTCCTGGGGACCTGAAAAACTGTTTTTT NA TRBJ1-4 17 many TRBV5-1
CSGSSGVGTEAFF TGCAGCGGTAGTTCAGGGGTAGGGACTGAAGCTTTCTTT NA TRBJ1-1 13 many TRBV29-1
CASSMGLASYNEQFF TGTGCCAGCAGCATGGGACTAGCCTCCTACAATGAGCAGTTCTTC TRBD2 TRBJ2-1 15 NA TRBV7-3
CASSPGIQETQYF TGCGCCAGCAGCCCAGGAATCCAAGAGACCCAGTACTTC NA TRBJ2-5 13 NA TRBV5-1
CASSFLAGGNTQYF TGTGCCAGCAGTTTCCTAGCGGGAGGAAATACGCAGTATTTT TRBD2 TRBJ2-3 14 few TRBV12-3/TRBV12-4
CASNRIRVNQPQHF TGTGCCAGCAATCGTATCAGGGTAAATCAGCCCCAGCATTTT NA TRBJ1-5 14 NA TRBV6-2/TRBV6-3
CASSLRTSGNTDTQYF TGTGCCAGCAGCTTGCGGACTAGCGGCAACACAGATACGCAGTATTTT TRBD2 TRBJ2-3 16 few TRBV5-6
CASSSTSGRSNTQYF TGTGCCAGCAGCTCGACTAGCGGGAGGTCAAATACGCAGTATTTT TRBD2 TRBJ2-3 15 NA TRBV7-2
CASSIASGYTF TGTGCCAGTAGTATAGCCTCTGGCTACACCTTC NA TRBJ1-2 11 many TRBV19
CASSVAGLGYEQYF TGTGCCAGCAGCGTAGCCGGACTGGGCTACGAGCAGTACTTC NA TRBJ2-7 14 NA TRBV9
CATSEYVGREQFF TGTGCCACCAGTGAGTACGTGGGACGGGAGCAGTTCTTC NA TRBJ2-1 13 many TRBV24-1
CASSRAGTKNIQYF TGTGCCAGCAGTCGAGCGGGTACCAAAAACATTCAGTACTTC NA TRBJ2-4 14 few TRBV28
CASSLVWTATNTEAFF TGCGCCAGCAGCTTGGTATGGACAGCTACGAACACTGAAGCTTTCTTT NA TRBJ1-1 16 few TRBV5-1
CASSKRTGEVYGYTF TGTGCCAGCAGCAAACGGACAGGGGAGGTTTATGGCTACACCTTC TRBD1 TRBJ1-2 15 many TRBV12-3/TRBV12-4
CASSSIAGEPHEQFF TGTGCCAGCAGTTCCATAGCGGGAGAGCCGCATGAGCAGTTCTTC TRBD2 TRBJ2-1 15 NA TRBV6-2/TRBV6-3
CASSQDRVREKLFF TGCGCCAGCAGCCAAGACAGGGTCCGGGAAAAACTGTTTTTT NA TRBJ1-4 14 NA TRBV4-1
CSAARQGGRGPQHF TGCAGTGCTGCACGACAGGGAGGGAGGGGACCCCAGCATTTT TRBD1 TRBJ1-5 14 NA TRBV20-1
CASSSEQGGGKLFF TGTGCCAGCAGTTCAGAGCAGGGGGGAGGAAAACTGTTTTTT TRBD1 TRBJ1-4 14 NA TRBV28
CASSFLSGGLTYNEQFF TGTGCCAGCAGTTTCCTCAGTGGGGGCCTCACCTACAATGAGCAGTTCTTC NA TRBJ2-1 17 NA TRBV7-8
CASTGQVNSEAFF TGTGCCAGCACCGGACAGGTGAACAGTGAAGCTTTCTTT NA TRBJ1-1 13 many TRBV21-1
CASSWSATGVNEQYF TGTGCCAGCAGTTGGTCGGCGACAGGGGTTAACGAGCAGTACTTC TRBD1 TRBJ2-7 15 few TRBV6-5
CASSDRLGTGELFF TGTGCCAGCAGTGACCGCCTAGGAACCGGGGAGCTGTTTTTT NA TRBJ2-2 14 NA TRBV25-1
CASSSDRVTEAFF TGTGCCAGCAGCTCGGACAGGGTGACTGAAGCTTTCTTT TRBD1 TRBJ1-1 13 NA TRBV7-2
CASSLENTEAFF TGTGCCAGCAGTTTGGAGAACACTGAAGCTTTCTTT NA TRBJ1-1 12 few TRBV12-3/TRBV12-4
CASGRFNQPQHF TGTGCCAGCGGACGGTTTAATCAGCCCCAGCATTTT NA TRBJ1-5 12 NA TRBV12-3/TRBV12-4
CASILSSGNTIYF TGTGCCAGCATCCTGTCCTCTGGAAACACCATATATTTT NA TRBJ1-3 13 many TRBV6-1
CASSYDRDGELFF TGTGCCAGCAGTTACGACAGAGACGGGGAGCTGTTTTTT NA TRBJ2-2 13 NA TRBV6-6
CASSLDGSGLYEQYF TGTGCCAGCAGCTTGGATGGTAGCGGCCTCTACGAGCAGTACTTC NA TRBJ2-7 15 NA TRBV5-4
CASSSSQETQYF TGCGCCAGCAGCTCCTCCCAAGAGACCCAGTACTTC NA TRBJ2-5 12 few TRBV5-1
CASSLGRGHYEQYF TGCGCCAGCAGCTTGGGCAGGGGGCACTACGAGCAGTACTTC TRBD1 TRBJ2-7 14 NA TRBV5-1
CASSSRILGLGIIFEQYF TGTGCCAGCAGCTCAAGGATTTTGGGCCTAGGTATTATCTTTGAGCAGTACTTC NA TRBJ2-7 18 NA TRBV7-9
CASSQESGNTIYF TGCGCCAGCAGCCAAGAGTCTGGAAACACCATATATTTT NA TRBJ1-3 13 NA TRBV4-1
CASSRIGTRTYEQYF TGCGCCAGCAGCCGAATAGGGACGCGGACCTACGAGCAGTACTTC NA TRBJ2-7 15 NA TRBV5-1
CASTLSNGDRVYGYTF TGTGCCAGCACGCTCTCAAACGGGGACAGGGTCTATGGCTACACCTTC TRBD1 TRBJ1-2 16 NA TRBV7-9
CASSLVWGTMNTEAFF TGTGCCAGCAGCTTGGTTTGGGGGACGATGAACACTGAAGCTTTCTTT NA TRBJ1-1 16 NA TRBV5-6
CSAPPPGAPGKLFF TGCAGTGCTCCTCCTCCGGGGGCGCCGGGAAAACTGTTTTTT NA TRBJ1-4 14 few TRBV20-1
CSALRGGIFSNQPQHF TGCAGTGCTCTGCGGGGGGGGATCTTCAGCAATCAGCCCCAGCATTTT NA TRBJ1-5 16 few TRBV20-1